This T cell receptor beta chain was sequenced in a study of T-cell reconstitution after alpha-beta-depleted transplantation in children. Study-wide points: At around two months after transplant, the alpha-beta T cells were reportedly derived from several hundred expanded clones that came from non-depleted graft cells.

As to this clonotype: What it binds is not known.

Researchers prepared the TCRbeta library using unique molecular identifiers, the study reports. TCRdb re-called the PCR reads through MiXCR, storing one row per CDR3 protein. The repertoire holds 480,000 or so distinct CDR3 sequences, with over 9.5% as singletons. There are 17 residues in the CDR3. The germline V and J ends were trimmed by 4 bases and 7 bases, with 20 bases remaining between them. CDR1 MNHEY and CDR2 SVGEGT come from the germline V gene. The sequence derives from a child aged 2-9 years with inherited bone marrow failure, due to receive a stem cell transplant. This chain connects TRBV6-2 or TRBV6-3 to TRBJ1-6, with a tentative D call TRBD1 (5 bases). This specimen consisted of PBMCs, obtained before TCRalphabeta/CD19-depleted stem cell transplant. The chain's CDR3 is CASSSIYPGPANSPLHF. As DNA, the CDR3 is TGTGCCAGCAGTTCTATATACCCGGGGCCAGCGAATTCACCCCTCCACTTT.